A single sample gave rise to the 4 T cell receptor beta chains below, sequenced in a study of CD8+ T cells in alopecia areata. cDNA reverse transcribed from extracted RNA served as the sequencing template. Measured with immunoSEQ multiplex PCR; TCRdb has only the in-frame clones, and not every one. The sample holds 200,000 to 250,000 clones, more than 45% seen once. The material sequenced was CD4+ T cells sorted from blood, taken at week 0. These receptors all stem from a human donor with alopecia areata.

This clone is a singleton in its sample. The chain combines TRBV5-1 with TRBJ1-5; 7 bases are shared with TRBD1. CDR3 length: 14 residues. Germline lookup yields CDR1 SGHRS and CDR2 YFSETQ. The V gene end was trimmed by 1 base and the J gene end by 3 bases; junction bases not matched to a gene: 1. Here the CDR3 DNA reads TGCGCCAGCAGCTTGACAGGGGACAATCAGCCCCAGCATTTT. It codes for CASSLTGDNQPQHF.

The chain is built from TRBV30 and TRBJ2-5; the D gene is possibly TRBD1 (5 bases). This CDR3 comprises 15 residues. The germline V gene encodes CDR1 GTSNPN and CDR2 SVGIG (reference sequence). V gave up 2 bases and J gave up 5 bases, with 18 bases separating them. CDR3 in amino acids: CAWSFGAVASETQYF. CDR3 nucleotides: TGTGCCTGGAGTTTTGGGGCAGTCGCATCTGAGACCCAGTACTTC.

The chain employs TRBV6-6 and TRBJ1-1; D is uncertain. CDR1 and CDR2 from the germline V gene are MNHNY and SVGAGI (reference sequence). Deletions cut 0 bases from V and 4 bases from J, with 9 bases between. The CDR3 contains 14 residues. In DNA, the CDR3 is TGTGCCAGCAGTTACTCGCAGGCTGGCACTGAAGCTTTCTTT. It translates to CASSYSQAGTEAFF.

The CDR3 sequence: CAWSVRLAGLSYEQYF. As DNA, the CDR3 is TGTGCCTGGAGTGTACGACTAGCGGGACTCTCCTACGAGCAGTACTTC. The chain has TRBV30 and TRBJ2-7, with 11 bases matching TRBD2. The germline V gene has CDR1 GTSNPN and CDR2 SVGIG (reference sequence). The CDR3 totals 16 residues. V shed 0 bases and J 0 bases; nucleotides not matched to a gene: 4.